This T cell receptor (beta chain) came from a study of blood T cell repertoires in COVID-19. About the research overall: The study drew acute and convalescent COVID-19 samples from the United States, Italy and Spain.

Source study methods: Reference gene primer amplification yielded estimated nucleated cell counts. Sequenced by immunoSEQ multiplex PCR; TCRdb stores in-frame clones only, minus some. The DNA gave D and trimming, while V, J and clone size come from that table. The sample includes about 130,000 clones, approximately 80% of them seen just once. In germline, CDR1 is KGHSH, CDR2 LQKENI. Trimming cost V 2 bases and J 4 bases; bases outside gene matches: 7. This CDR3 is 15 amino acids long. This chain connects TRBV18 to TRBJ1-2; 7 bases map to TRBD1. The clonotype originates from a man in his sixties who had recovered from COVID-19. Specimen: peripheral blood. DNA of the CDR3: TGTGCCAGCTCACCAGGGCCCGCAGGGGGCTATGGCTACACCTTC. Protein: CASSPGPAGGYGYTF.